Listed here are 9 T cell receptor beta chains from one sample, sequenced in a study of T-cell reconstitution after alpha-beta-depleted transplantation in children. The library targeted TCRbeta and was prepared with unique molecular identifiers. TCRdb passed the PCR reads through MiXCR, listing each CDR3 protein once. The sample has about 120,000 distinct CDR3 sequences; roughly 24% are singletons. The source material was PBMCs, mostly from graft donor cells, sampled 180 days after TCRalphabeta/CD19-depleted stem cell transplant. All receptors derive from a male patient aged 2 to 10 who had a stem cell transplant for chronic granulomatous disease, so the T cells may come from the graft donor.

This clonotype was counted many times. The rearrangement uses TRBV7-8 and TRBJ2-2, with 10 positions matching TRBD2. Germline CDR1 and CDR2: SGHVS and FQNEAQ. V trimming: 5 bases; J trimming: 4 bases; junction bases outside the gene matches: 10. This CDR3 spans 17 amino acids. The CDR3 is CASSPRPSGGITGELFF. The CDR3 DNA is TGTGCCAGCAGCCCCCGCCCTAGCGGGGGTATCACCGGGGAGCTGTTTTTT.

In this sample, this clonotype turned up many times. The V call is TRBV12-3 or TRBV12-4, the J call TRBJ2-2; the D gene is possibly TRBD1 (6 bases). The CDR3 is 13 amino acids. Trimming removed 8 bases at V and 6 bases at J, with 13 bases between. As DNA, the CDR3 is TGTGCCAGCGGGTACAGGGATCCCGGGGAGCTGTTTTTT. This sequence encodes CASGYRDPGELFF.

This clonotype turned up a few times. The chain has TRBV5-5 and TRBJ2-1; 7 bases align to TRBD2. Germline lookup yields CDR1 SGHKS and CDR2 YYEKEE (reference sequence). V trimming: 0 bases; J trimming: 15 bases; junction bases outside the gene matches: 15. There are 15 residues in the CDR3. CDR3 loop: CASSLGGLGGIDPFF. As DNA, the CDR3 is TGTGCCAGCAGCTTGGGAGGACTAGGAGGGATAGATCCGTTCTTC.

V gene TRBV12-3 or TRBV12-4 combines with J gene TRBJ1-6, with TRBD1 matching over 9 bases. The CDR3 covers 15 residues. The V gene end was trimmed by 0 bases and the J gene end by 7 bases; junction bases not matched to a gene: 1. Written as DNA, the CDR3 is TGTGCCAGCAGTTTAGCAGGACAGGGGAATTCACCCCTCCACTTT. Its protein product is CASSLAGQGNSPLHF.

CDR3 residues: CASSLGLALNNEQFF. In DNA form, the CDR3 reads TGTGCCAGCAGTTTAGGACTAGCGCTAAACAATGAGCAGTTCTTC. V and J are TRBV12-3 or TRBV12-4 and TRBJ2-1, with 8 bases that match TRBD2. V gave up 1 base and J gave up 5 bases; unmatched junction bases: 4. The CDR3 is made up of 15 amino acids.

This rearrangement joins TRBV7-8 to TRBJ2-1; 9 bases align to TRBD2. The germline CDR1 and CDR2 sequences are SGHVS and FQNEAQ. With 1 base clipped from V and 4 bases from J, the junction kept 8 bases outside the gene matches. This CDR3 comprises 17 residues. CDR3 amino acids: CASSLEAGGPFYNEQFF. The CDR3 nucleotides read TGTGCCAGCAGCTTAGAAGCGGGAGGTCCTTTTTACAATGAGCAGTTCTTC.

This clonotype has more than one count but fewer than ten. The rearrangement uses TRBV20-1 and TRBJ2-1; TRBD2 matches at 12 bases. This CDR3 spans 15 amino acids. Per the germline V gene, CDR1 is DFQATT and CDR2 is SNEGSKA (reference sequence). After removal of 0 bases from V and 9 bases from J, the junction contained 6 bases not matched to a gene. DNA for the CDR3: TGCAGTGCTAGAGACGCGACTAGCGGGAGACCTGAGCAGTTCTTC. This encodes CSARDATSGRPEQFF.

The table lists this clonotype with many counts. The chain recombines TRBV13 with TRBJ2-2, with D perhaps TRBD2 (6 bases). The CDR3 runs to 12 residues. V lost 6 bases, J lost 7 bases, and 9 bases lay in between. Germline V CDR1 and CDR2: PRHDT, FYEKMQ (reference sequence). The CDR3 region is CASRAGFGELFF. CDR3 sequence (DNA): TGTGCCAGCAGGGCGGGATTCGGGGAGCTGTTTTTT.

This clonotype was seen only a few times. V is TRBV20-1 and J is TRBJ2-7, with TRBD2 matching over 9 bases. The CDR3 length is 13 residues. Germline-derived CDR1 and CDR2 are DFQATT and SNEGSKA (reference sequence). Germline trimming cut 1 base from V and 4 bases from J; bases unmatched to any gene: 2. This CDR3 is CSARAGLAYEQYF. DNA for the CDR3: TGCAGTGCTAGAGCGGGACTAGCATACGAGCAGTACTTC.